What follows describes a single T cell receptor beta chain. Original analysis: The authors estimated nucleated cell counts from reference gene primer amplification. The table came from immunoSEQ multiplex PCR; TCRdb's copy has only in-frame clones and leaves some out. The V and J calls and clone size were taken over from that table, and D and trimming were inferred from the DNA. The sample carries under 500,000 clones, approximately 90% recorded once. This sample is part of a study of blood T cell repertoires in COVID-19. Across the study: Samples came from the United States, Italy and Spain, spanning acute and convalescent COVID-19. From T cells, B-cell-depleted T cells, or PBMCs came the material, which was cDNA or gDNA.

V shed 5 bases and J 4 bases; nucleotides not matched to a gene: 4. Germline V gives CDR1 SEHNR, CDR2 FQNEAQ (reference sequence). The CDR3 is made up of 14 amino acids. The J gene is TRBJ2-1, the V gene TRBV7-9; 8 bases align to TRBD2. Sequenced input: peripheral blood. The source is a woman between 25 and 40 years old with acute or convalescent COVID-19. The CDR3, as DNA: TGTGCCAGCAGCAAGACTAGCGAGTACAATGAGCAGTTCTTC. Translation gives CASSKTSEYNEQFF.